This T cell receptor beta chain was sequenced during a study of identical twins. This clonotype occurred many times. Through template switching, a universal primer site was introduced, and the cDNA contained unique molecular identifiers. Using its own MiXCR run on the 5' RACE reads, TCRdb lists one record per CDR3 protein. This table has a few hundred thousand distinct CDR3 sequences, about 10% appearing once. V lost 10 bases and J 6 bases, leaving 22 bases between the germline ends. CDR3 length equals 16 residues. Germline V gene sequence: CDR1 MNHEY, CDR2 SMNVEV (reference sequence). V is TRBV27 and J is TRBJ1-6, with D possibly being TRBD1 (6 bases). Source material: memory T cells sorted from blood. The sequence was obtained from a man aged 50-59 years in good health. CDR3 residues: CATRGFLRGPNSPLHF. CDR3 nucleotide sequence: TGTGCCACCAGAGGTTTTCTCAGGGGACCTAATTCACCCCTCCACTTT.